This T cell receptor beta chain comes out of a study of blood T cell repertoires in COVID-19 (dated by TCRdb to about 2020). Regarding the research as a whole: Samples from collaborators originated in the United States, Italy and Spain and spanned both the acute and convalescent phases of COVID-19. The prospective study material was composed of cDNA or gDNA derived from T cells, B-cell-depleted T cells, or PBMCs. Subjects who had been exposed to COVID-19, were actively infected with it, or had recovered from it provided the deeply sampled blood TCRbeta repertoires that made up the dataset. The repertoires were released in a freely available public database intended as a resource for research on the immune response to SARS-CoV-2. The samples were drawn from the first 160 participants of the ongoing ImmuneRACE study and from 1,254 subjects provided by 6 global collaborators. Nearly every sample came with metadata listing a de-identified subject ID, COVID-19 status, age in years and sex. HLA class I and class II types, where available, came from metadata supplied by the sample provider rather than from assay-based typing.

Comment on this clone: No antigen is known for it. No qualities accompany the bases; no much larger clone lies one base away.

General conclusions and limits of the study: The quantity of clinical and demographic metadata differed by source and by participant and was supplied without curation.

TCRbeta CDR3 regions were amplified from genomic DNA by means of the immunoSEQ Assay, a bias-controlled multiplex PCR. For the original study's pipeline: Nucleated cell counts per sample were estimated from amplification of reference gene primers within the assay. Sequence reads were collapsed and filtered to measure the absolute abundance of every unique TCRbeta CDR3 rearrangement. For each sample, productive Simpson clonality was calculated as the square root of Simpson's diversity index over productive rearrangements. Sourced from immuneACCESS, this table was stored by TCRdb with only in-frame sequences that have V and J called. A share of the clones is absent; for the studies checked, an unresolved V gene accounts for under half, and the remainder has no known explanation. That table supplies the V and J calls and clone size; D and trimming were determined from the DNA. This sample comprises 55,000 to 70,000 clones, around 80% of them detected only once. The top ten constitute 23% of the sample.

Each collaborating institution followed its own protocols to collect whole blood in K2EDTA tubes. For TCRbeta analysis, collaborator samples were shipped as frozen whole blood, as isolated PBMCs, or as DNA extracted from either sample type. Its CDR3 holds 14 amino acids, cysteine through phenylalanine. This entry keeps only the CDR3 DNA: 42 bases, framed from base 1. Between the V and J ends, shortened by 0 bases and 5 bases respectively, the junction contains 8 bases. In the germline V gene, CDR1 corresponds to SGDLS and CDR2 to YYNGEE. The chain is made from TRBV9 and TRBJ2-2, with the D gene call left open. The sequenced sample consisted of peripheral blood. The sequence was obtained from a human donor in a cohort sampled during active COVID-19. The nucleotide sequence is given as TGTGCCAGCAGCGTAGTCGCGGAAACCGGGGAGCTGTTTTTT. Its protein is CASSVVAETGELFF.